Presented here are 21 T cell receptor beta chains from one specimen sequenced in a study of T cell responses to AZD1222 COVID-19 vaccine. Only in-frame clones appear in the TCRdb table, and some are missing; sequencing was by immunoSEQ multiplex PCR. The sample yields 150,000 to 200,000 clones, approximately 93% seen once. The input for sequencing was peripheral blood, taken on day 0 of AZD1222 vaccination. All receptors derive from an adult in good health.

The chain combines TRBV2 with TRBJ1-2, with no clear D. Germline CDR1 is SNHLY and CDR2 is FYNNEI. The CDR3 is 12 amino acids. Trimming shortened V by 9 bases and J by 2 bases, and 10 bases separated the two germline ends. CDR3 sequence (DNA): TGTGCCAGTACCGAACAGAACTATGGCTACACCTTC. Translated: CASTEQNYGYTF.

The chain uses TRBV7-9 and TRBJ1-6, with a weak D call TRBD1 (5 bases). Germline values: CDR1 SEHNR, CDR2 FQNEAQ (reference sequence). Trimming took off 5 bases at V and 10 bases at J, with 15 bases between the two ends. This CDR3 has 14 residues. Written as DNA, the CDR3 is TGTGCCAGCAGCCTTTGGGACGGGGAGTCACCCCTCCACTTT. Protein: CASSLWDGESPLHF.

The rearrangement uses TRBV10-3 and TRBJ1-6; D is uncertain. The CDR3 consists of 14 residues. Germline V gene data show CDR1 as ENHRY and CDR2 as SYGVKD. V lost 4 bases to trimming and J lost 7 bases, with 11 bases between them. CDR3 loop: CAISGDKGNSPLHF. In nucleotides, the CDR3 is TGTGCCATCAGTGGGGATAAAGGGAATTCACCCCTCCACTTT.

The chain combines TRBV2 with TRBJ1-2; D remains ambiguous. Germline CDR1 and CDR2: SNHLY and FYNNEI. The V end was cut by 1 base, the J end by 4 bases, with 10 bases between. The CDR3 has 14 amino acids. CDR3 loop: CASSEGRSPYGYTF. CDR3 DNA sequence: TGTGCCAGCAGTGAAGGGAGGTCGCCCTATGGCTACACCTTC.

The CDR3 DNA follows: TGTGCCAGCAGACCCGACCTTTCTAGCTATGGCTACACCTTC. Protein sequence: CASRPDLSSYGYTF. This chain uses TRBV27 with TRBJ1-2, with D unclear. Trimming removed 6 bases at V and 4 bases at J, with 15 bases between. Germline-derived CDR1 and CDR2 are MNHEY and SMNVEV (reference sequence). The CDR3 runs to 14 residues.

V usage is TRBV5-8 and J usage is TRBJ1-5; unclear D gene. The CDR3 is made up of 13 amino acids. Germline CDR1 is SGHTS and CDR2 is YDEGEE. V gave up 4 bases and J gave up 5 bases, with 10 bases separating them. CDR3 region: CASSRPPYQPQHF. Written as DNA, the CDR3 is TGTGCCAGCAGCCGACCCCCTTATCAGCCCCAGCATTTT.

The rearrangement links TRBV28 to TRBJ1-1, with 8 bases fitting TRBD1. This CDR3 contains 15 residues. Trimming took 6 bases from V and 5 from J; bases not matched to a gene: 11. Germline lookup yields CDR1 MDHEN and CDR2 SYDVKM. CDR3 in DNA: TGTGCCAGCAGACGTCCTCAGGGGGCGAGGACTGAAGCTTTCTTT. Protein sequence: CASRRPQGARTEAFF. Using reference TRBV28 and TRBJ1-1 for the parts outside the CDR3, the full variable domain is DVKVTQSSRYLVKRTGEKVFLECVQDMDHENMFWYRQDPGLGLRLIYFSYDVKMKEKGDIPEGYSVSREKKERFSLILESASTNQTSMYLCASRRPQGARTEAFFGQGTRLTVV.

The chain couples TRBV19 to TRBJ1-2, with D perhaps TRBD1 (5 bases). Trimming shortened V by 8 bases and J by 1 base, and 11 bases separated the two germline ends. CDR1 LNHDA and CDR2 SQIVND come from the germline V gene (reference sequence). CDR3 length: 13 amino acids. CDR3 in DNA: TGTGCCAGTCATCCTGGGGGTAACTATGGCTACACCTTC. It specifies CASHPGGNYGYTF. Using reference TRBV19 and TRBJ1-2 for the parts outside the CDR3, the full variable domain is DGGITQSPKYLFRKEGQNVTLSCEQNLNHDAMYWYRQDPGQGLRLIYYSQIVNDFQKGDIAEGYSVSREKKESFPLTVTSAQKNPTAFYLCASHPGGNYGYTFGSGTRLTVV.

V is TRBV11-2 and J is TRBJ1-3, with D tentatively TRBD1 (6 bases). The CDR3 spans 15 residues. Between the trimmed V and J ends, which lost 5 bases and 0 bases, there was a span of 11 bases. Looked up from germline, CDR1 is SGHAT and CDR2 is FQNNGV. CDR3 DNA: TGTGCCAGCAGCCTCGGACAGCTCTCTGGAAACACCATATATTTT. Its protein product is CASSLGQLSGNTIYF.

In this sample, this clone turned up once. The chain is built from TRBV7-6 and TRBJ2-5; the match to TRBD2 covers 7 bases. Germline V gene data show CDR1 as SGHVS and CDR2 as FNYEAQ. CDR3 length: 14 amino acids. Trimming at V came to 3 bases and at J to 4 bases, leaving 5 bases not matched to a gene. In nucleotides, the CDR3 is TGTGCCAGCAGCTTGGGGGGGATCGGAGAGACCCAGTACTTC. Protein product: CASSLGGIGETQYF.

V is TRBV21-1 and J is TRBJ1-1. TRBV21-1 is a documented pseudogene. CDR3 length equals 12 residues. The CDR3 reads CASTKIYTEAFF. DNA for the CDR3: TGTGCCAGCACCAAAATCTACACTGAAGCTTTCTTT.

Turning to this clone: Other DNA sequences of this sample code for an identical CDR3. The V and J genes are TRBV29-1 and TRBJ1-1; D uncertain. The CDR3 runs 13 residues. V shed 3 bases and J shed 0 bases, with 8 bases lying between them. CDR1 and CDR2 from the germline V gene are SQVTM and ANQGSEA. The CDR3 DNA follows: TGCAGCGTTGAGCGACTCATGAACACTGAAGCTTTCTTT. Residues: CSVERLMNTEAFF.

The chain employs TRBV4-1 and TRBJ1-5, with D maybe TRBD1 (5 bases). Germline values: CDR1 MGHRA, CDR2 YSYEKL. The CDR3 runs 16 residues. V lost 1 base and J lost 5, with 15 bases in between. The CDR3 region is CASSQGAGFEYQPQHF. The CDR3 nucleotides read TGCGCCAGCAGCCAAGGAGCAGGGTTTGAGTATCAGCCCCAGCATTTT.

The chain uses TRBV7-9 and TRBJ2-5, with D hard to call. V lost 5 bases to trimming and J lost 1 base, with 23 bases between them. Germline V gene sequence: CDR1 SEHNR, CDR2 FQNEAQ (reference sequence). The CDR3 runs to 18 residues. CDR3 protein: CASSQAWPPDGGQETQYF. For the CDR3, the DNA is TGTGCCAGCAGCCAGGCGTGGCCTCCCGATGGCGGCCAAGAGACCCAGTACTTC.

This chain joins TRBV29-1 and TRBJ2-1; D not resolved. V shed 0 bases and J shed 12 bases, with 6 bases lying between them. Germline CDR1 SQVTM, CDR2 ANQGSEA. CDR3 length: 10 residues. In DNA, the CDR3 is TGCAGCGTTGAAGATTTCGTGCAGTTCTTC. Encoded protein: CSVEDFVQFF.

The genes are TRBV29-1 and TRBJ2-5, with D hard to call. Between the trimmed V and J ends, which lost 7 bases and 4 bases, there was a span of 10 bases. This CDR3 is built from 11 residues. Germline V gene lookup returns CDR1 SQVTM and CDR2 ANQGSEA. In nucleotides, the CDR3 is TGCAGCGCTAACCTCCTAGAGACCCAGTACTTC. Protein: CSANLLETQYF.

This chain connects TRBV5-6 to TRBJ2-7; D unresolved. The CDR3 runs to 12 residues. V shed 2 bases and J shed 3 bases, with 6 bases lying between them. Germline CDR1 and CDR2: SGHDT and YYEEEE. The CDR3 protein is CASSFRYYEQYF. The DNA of the CDR3 is TGTGCCAGCAGCTTTCGGTACTACGAGCAGTACTTC.

This clone was seen a single time. This chain connects TRBV6-4 to TRBJ2-2; the D gene is possibly TRBD1 (5 bases). The CDR3 totals 15 residues. Trimming took off 6 bases at V and 1 base at J, with 12 bases between the two ends. Looked up from germline, CDR1 is MRHNA and CDR2 is SNTAGT. The CDR3 DNA sequence: TGTGCCAGCAGACCTATCACAGGGAACACCGGGGAGCTGTTTTTT. Its protein product is CASRPITGNTGELFF.

The chain couples TRBV5-1 to TRBJ2-7; D is possibly TRBD1 (6 bases). The CDR3 runs to 24 residues. CDR1 is SGHRS and CDR2 is YFSETQ in the germline V gene. Trimming took 4 bases from V and 2 from J, leaving 43 bases between them. CDR3 coding DNA: TGCGCCAGCAGCCCGCATCTAAAGGTTATGCATCGGACAGAGCCTTACTTGTTGACCTACGAGCAGTACTTC. Amino acids: CASSPHLKVMHRTEPYLLTYEQYF. Looking up the rest from reference TRBV5-1 and TRBJ2-7 gives the full variable domain: KAGVTQTPRYLIKTRGQQVTLSCSPISGHRSVSWYQQTPGQGLQFLFEYFSETQRNKGNFPGRFSGRQFSNSRSEMNVSTLELGDSALYLCASSPHLKVMHRTEPYLLTYEQYFGPGTRLTVT.

The V gene is TRBV12-3 or TRBV12-4, the J gene TRBJ2-5; D is possibly TRBD2 (5 bases). V was shortened by 3 bases and J by 5 bases, with 10 bases between the two germline ends. The CDR3 is 13 amino acids. The CDR3, as DNA: TGTGCCAGCAGTTTTGAGGGAAAGGAGACCCAGTACTTC. Residues: CASSFEGKETQYF.

The J gene is TRBJ1-2, the V gene TRBV4-1, with D possibly TRBD1 on 5 matching bases. The germline V gene encodes CDR1 MGHRA and CDR2 YSYEKL. CDR3 length: 15 residues. V was pared by 2 bases and J by 0 bases, with 10 bases between. CDR3 in amino acids: CASSQMGGANYGYTF. The CDR3 nucleotides are TGCGCCAGCAGCCAAATGGGGGGAGCTAACTATGGCTACACCTTC.